A single sample is the source of the 9 T cell receptor beta chains below, sequenced in a study of CD8+ T cells in alopecia areata. As for treatment: oral pan-JAK inhibitor, 5-10 mg twice daily. RNA was isolated and reverse transcribed to cDNA, the sequencing template. Clones were read by immunoSEQ multiplex PCR, and TCRdb kept only the in-frame ones, dropping some. This sample has 110,000 to 150,000 clones, with 54% found just once. The sample here was CD8+ T cells sorted from blood, taken at week 4, from a patient treated with tofacitinib. These receptors were taken from a human donor with alopecia areata.

The table lists this clone with a few counts. This sequence joins TRBV4-3 and TRBJ2-1, with TRBD2 as a possible D gene (5 bases). Trimming removed 2 bases at V and 1 base at J, with 9 bases between. The CDR3 is made up of 15 amino acids. The germline V gene has CDR1 LGHNA and CDR2 YSLEER. The CDR3 is CASSQLLDSYNEQFF. Here the CDR3 DNA reads TGCGCCAGCAGCCAATTACTAGATTCCTACAATGAGCAGTTCTTC.

The chain combines TRBV5-1 with TRBJ1-5, with D tentatively TRBD1 (5 bases). The CDR3 consists of 18 residues. Deletions cut 4 bases from V and 0 bases from J, with 20 bases between. The germline gives CDR1 SGHRS, CDR2 YFSETQ. The CDR3 is CASSTVQQVQDSNQPQHF. Here the CDR3 DNA reads TGCGCCAGCAGCACCGTACAACAGGTTCAGGATAGCAATCAGCCCCAGCATTTT.

This clone was found a few times. This sequence joins TRBV25-1 and TRBJ2-1; D possibly matches TRBD1 or TRBD2 (5 bases each). The V end lost 3 bases, the J end lost 10 bases, and 19 bases lay between the germline ends. Per the germline V gene, CDR1 is MGHDK and CDR2 is SYGVNS. The CDR3 has 15 residues. The CDR3 bases are TGTGCCAGCAGTGATCCGGAGACAGCGGATGGAGAGCAGTTCTTC. This encodes CASSDPETADGEQFF.

The gene calls are TRBV29-1 and TRBJ2-7; D may be TRBD1 or TRBD2 (6 bases each). Germline V CDR1 and CDR2: SQVTM, ANQGSEA. The CDR3 loop spans 12 amino acids. V lost 3 bases and J 7 bases, leaving 13 bases between the germline ends. The chain's CDR3 is CSVEGGRGEQYF. As DNA, the CDR3 is TGCAGCGTTGAGGGGGGCCGGGGGGAGCAGTACTTC.

This chain links TRBV5-1 with TRBJ2-2, with D possibly TRBD1 on 5 matching bases. The V and J ends lost 0 bases and 0 bases respectively, with 9 bases between them. This CDR3 is built from 16 residues. Germline V gives CDR1 SGHRS, CDR2 YFSETQ. CDR3 protein: CASSLVRQSNTGELFF. The DNA for the CDR3 is TGCGCCAGCAGCTTGGTCCGACAGTCGAACACCGGGGAGCTGTTTTTT. Looking up the rest from reference TRBV5-1 and TRBJ2-2 gives the full variable domain: KAGVTQTPRYLIKTRGQQVTLSCSPISGHRSVSWYQQTPGQGLQFLFEYFSETQRNKGNFPGRFSGRQFSNSRSEMNVSTLELGDSALYLCASSLVRQSNTGELFFGEGSRLTVL.

A few counts support this clone. The chain recombines TRBV6-5 with TRBJ1-1; 7 bases fit TRBD1. The V segment lost 3 bases and the J segment 3 bases; nucleotides outside the gene matches: 10. The germline V gene has CDR1 MNHEY and CDR2 SVGAGI. The CDR3 runs 16 residues. CDR3 sequence reads: CASSYVKGGIHTEAFF. The CDR3 DNA reads TGTGCCAGCAGTTATGTGAAAGGGGGCATCCACACTGAAGCTTTCTTT.

The chain has TRBV27 and TRBJ1-1; D unresolved. CDR1 and CDR2 (germline): MNHEY, SMNVEV (reference sequence). The length of the CDR3 is 17 residues. Trimming removed 2 bases at V and 0 bases at J, with 16 bases between. CDR3 loop: CASSLLGSHFMNTEAFF. The CDR3 coding sequence is TGTGCCAGCAGTTTACTTGGCAGCCACTTCATGAACACTGAAGCTTTCTTT.

This clone was observed many times. V gene TRBV9 combines with J gene TRBJ1-5; D unclear. Germline CDR1 is SGDLS and CDR2 is YYNGEE. Trimming removed 0 bases at V and 6 bases at J, with 13 bases between. This CDR3 comprises 15 residues. The CDR3 DNA reads as TGTGCCAGCAGCGTAGAATGGGGAGGAGCTCAGCCCCAGCATTTT. Residues: CASSVEWGGAQPQHF. Looking up the rest from reference TRBV9 and TRBJ1-5 gives the full variable domain: DSGVTQTPKHLITATGQRVTLRCSPRSGDLSVYWYQQSLDQGLQFLIQYYNGEERAKGNILERFSAQQFPDLHSELNLSSLELGDSALYFCASSVEWGGAQPQHFGDGTRLSIL.

The gene calls are TRBV9 and TRBJ2-3, with TRBD2 matching over 8 bases. The CDR3 extends over 17 amino acids. With 3 bases clipped from V and 1 base from J, the junction kept 10 bases outside the gene matches. Germline CDR1 is SGDLS and CDR2 is YYNGEE. The CDR3 sequence: CASSASWGTSGTDTQYF. The CDR3 coding sequence is TGTGCCAGCAGCGCCAGCTGGGGGACTAGTGGCACAGATACGCAGTATTTT.